The 27 T cell receptor beta chains listed next were all sequenced from one sample in a study of blood T cell repertoires in COVID-19. Method: immunoSEQ multiplex PCR; TCRdb's copy keeps in-frame clones and lacks some. The sample shows 170,000 or so clones, around nine tenths of them seen only once. The sample comprised peripheral blood. The receptor set was obtained from a woman aged 18-29 years who had recovered from COVID-19.

This clone was seen once. This chain joins TRBV21-1 and TRBJ2-1; TRBD1 was called by the table and not checked on the DNA. TRBV21-1 is a pseudogene locus. The CDR3 covers 11 residues. CDR3: CASSNRQGPFF. CDR3 nucleotides: TGTGCCAGCAGCAACCGACAGGGGCCTTTCTTC.

The CDR3 spells CASSYGTGPTEAFF. In DNA, the CDR3 is TGTGCCAGCAGTTATGGGACAGGGCCCACTGAAGCTTTCTTT. The chain is built from TRBV2 and TRBJ1-1, with 9 bases identical to TRBD1. The length of the CDR3 is 14 residues. Germline V gives CDR1 SNHLY, CDR2 FYNNEI. J lost 4 bases, V lost 5 bases, and 5 bases had no gene match.

This chain links TRBV6-2 or TRBV6-3 with TRBJ2-7; possibly TRBD2 for D (5 bases). CDR1 and CDR2 from the germline V gene are MNHEY and SVGEGT. V gave up 4 bases and J gave up 6 bases, with 10 bases separating them. The CDR3 covers 12 residues. Here the CDR3 DNA reads TGTGCCAGCAGTTCCCGAGGACTCGAGCAGTACGTC. This encodes CASSSRGLEQYV.

The V call is TRBV6-5, the J call TRBJ2-1; 7 positions match TRBD2. The germline V gene has CDR1 MNHEY and CDR2 SVGAGI. The CDR3 is 15 amino acids. The V gene end was trimmed by 5 bases and the J gene end by 2 bases; junction bases not matched to a gene: 6. The CDR3 DNA follows: TGTGCCAGCAGTCGCCGGGAGGCCGCCTACAATGAGCAGTTCTTC. Residues: CASSRREAAYNEQFF.

The rearrangement joins TRBV6-2 or TRBV6-3 to TRBJ2-3; D is unresolved. The CDR3 length is 12 residues. The V gene lost 2 bases and the J gene lost 9 bases, with 9 bases spanning the gap. Germline V gene data show CDR1 as MNHEY and CDR2 as SVGEGT. DNA for the CDR3: TGTGCCAGCAGTTACATTGCAAGCACGCAGTATTTT. Protein product: CASSYIASTQYF.

J is TRBJ2-7 and V is TRBV6-1; 9 nucleotides align to TRBD1. CDR1 is MNHNS, CDR2 SASEGT, per germline. This CDR3 has 14 amino acids. V was clipped by 3 bases and J by 4 bases; unmatched bases: 4. The DNA of the CDR3 is TGTGCCAGCAGTGATGAAGGGACAGGGTACGAGCAGTACTTC. Its protein is CASSDEGTGYEQYF.

This chain uses TRBV19 with TRBJ1-2; 7 nucleotides match TRBD1. The germline gives CDR1 LNHDA, CDR2 SQIVND (reference sequence). CDR3 length equals 14 residues. V trimming: 3 bases; J trimming: 1 base; junction bases outside the gene matches: 2. CDR3 nucleotides: TGTGCCAGTAGTATGACAGGGAGTAACTATGGCTACACCTTC. Its protein product is CASSMTGSNYGYTF.

The chain carries TRBV2 and TRBJ1-6, with 9 nucleotides matching TRBD1. Trimming cost V 5 bases and J 10 bases; bases outside gene matches: 6. Germline V CDR1 and CDR2: SNHLY, FYNNEI. CDR3 size: 14 residues. DNA of the CDR3: TGTGCCAGCAGTAGGACAGGGGAAGCCTCACCCCTCCACTTT. Translation gives CASSRTGEASPLHF.

The V gene is TRBV6-5, the J gene TRBJ2-1; 13 bases align to TRBD2. This CDR3 has 14 amino acids. Germline V gives CDR1 MNHEY, CDR2 SVGAGI. V shed 7 bases and J 8 bases; nucleotides not matched to a gene: 5. The CDR3 sequence: CASTGGLAGDEQFF. Written as DNA, the CDR3 is TGTGCCAGCACCGGAGGACTAGCGGGAGATGAGCAGTTCTTC.

This chain uses TRBV4-3 with TRBJ2-3; 7 bases fit TRBD2. This CDR3 is 22 amino acids long. The V segment lost 0 bases and the J segment 1 base; nucleotides outside the gene matches: 22. Looked up from germline, CDR1 is LGHNA and CDR2 is YSLEER. The CDR3 region is CASSQDRNNGDPGGRGTDTQYF. CDR3 nucleotide sequence: TGCGCCAGCAGCCAAGATCGTAATAATGGGGACCCGGGAGGCCGAGGCACAGATACGCAGTATTTT.

The rearrangement uses TRBV23-1 and TRBJ2-7; unclear D gene. Being an ORF, TRBV23-1 has a function that is uncertain. This CDR3 comprises 15 residues. Trimming left V 1 base short and J 3 bases short, with 13 bases between. In DNA form, the CDR3 reads TGCGCCAGCAGTCAATGTTTCTCATCCGGCTACGAGCAGTACTTC. Its translation is CASSQCFSSGYEQYF.

This sequence joins TRBV6-1 and TRBJ2-1; 12 nucleotides line up with TRBD2. Germline V lookup: CDR1 MNHNS, CDR2 SASEGT. The CDR3 loop spans 17 amino acids. V lost 0 bases, J lost 7 bases, and 7 bases stayed unmatched. The CDR3 DNA follows: TGTGCCAGCAGTGAAGCATTGACTAGCGGGAGTTGGAATGAGCAGTTCTTC. Protein product: CASSEALTSGSWNEQFF.

The chain uses TRBV9 and TRBJ2-3; 9 bases match TRBD2. Trimming removed 4 bases from V and 2 bases from J; junction bases left unmatched: 8. In germline, CDR1 is SGDLS, CDR2 YYNGEE. This CDR3 spans 16 amino acids. The CDR3 loop is CASSHSSGEVTDTQYF. The CDR3 DNA follows: TGTGCCAGCAGCCACTCTAGCGGGGAGGTCACAGATACGCAGTATTTT. The whole variable domain, remainder taken from reference TRBV9 and TRBJ2-3, is DSGVTQTPKHLITATGQRVTLRCSPRSGDLSVYWYQQSLDQGLQFLIQYYNGEERAKGNILERFSAQQFPDLHSELNLSSLELGDSALYFCASSHSSGEVTDTQYFGPGTRLTVL.

The chain recombines TRBV5-1 with TRBJ1-4, with TRBD1 as a possible D gene (5 bases). CDR3 length equals 14 residues. V gave up 4 bases and J gave up 5 bases, with 12 bases separating them. Germline lookup yields CDR1 SGHRS and CDR2 YFSETQ. DNA of the CDR3: TGCGCCAGCAGCAAGGACACGGTCAATGAAAAACTGTTTTTT. Protein sequence: CASSKDTVNEKLFF.

This clone was observed once. The chain employs TRBV6-2 or TRBV6-3 and TRBJ1-3; possibly TRBD1 for D (5 bases). The germline V gene encodes CDR1 MNHEY and CDR2 SVGEGT. There are 15 residues in the CDR3. V lost 5 bases and J lost 7, with 18 bases in between. The chain's CDR3 is CASSGSSAGRNTIYF. In DNA form, the CDR3 reads TGTGCCAGCAGTGGATCGTCGGCAGGGAGGAACACCATATATTTT.

V gene TRBV3-1 (or the pseudogene TRBV3-2) combines with J gene TRBJ2-7; 10 bases fit TRBD2. The CDR3 totals 16 residues. Germline V gives CDR1 LGHDT, CDR2 YNNKEL (reference sequence). V shed 0 bases, J shed 3 bases, and the junction held 5 bases outside the gene matches. CDR3 in amino acids: CASSQDLLAGVYEQYV. The CDR3 DNA reads TGTGCCAGCAGCCAAGATCTGCTAGCGGGAGTCTACGAGCAGTACGTC.

The chain carries TRBV19 and TRBJ2-3, with D maybe TRBD1 (6 bases). V gave up 3 bases and J gave up 2 bases, with 12 bases separating them. The CDR3 has 15 amino acids. CDR1 is LNHDA, CDR2 SQIVND, per germline (reference sequence). In DNA, the CDR3 is TGTGCCAGTAGTATGGGGGCGGGCCTCACAGATACGCAGTATTTT. This encodes CASSMGAGLTDTQYF. Looking up the rest from reference TRBV19 and TRBJ2-3 gives the full variable domain: DGGITQSPKYLFRKEGQNVTLSCEQNLNHDAMYWYRQDPGQGLRLIYYSQIVNDFQKGDIAEGYSVSREKKESFPLTVTSAQKNPTAFYLCASSMGAGLTDTQYFGPGTRLTVL.

V usage is TRBV9 and J usage is TRBJ1-2, with TRBD1 matching over 9 bases. Germline V gene data show CDR1 as SGDLS and CDR2 as YYNGEE. With 4 bases clipped from V and 8 bases from J, the junction kept 18 bases outside the gene matches. The CDR3 has 17 amino acids. The CDR3 coding sequence is TGTGCCAGCAGCACCCCGAGAATGGACAGGGGTGTCACGGGCTACACCTTC. Translated: CASSTPRMDRGVTGYTF.

V and J are TRBV7-9 and TRBJ2-5; tentative D call: TRBD2 (6 bases). Germline assignment: CDR1 SEHNR and CDR2 FQNEAQ (reference sequence). The CDR3 runs to 14 residues. The germline V and J ends were trimmed by 5 bases and 9 bases, with 19 bases remaining between them. The CDR3 is CASSAPRFWGAQYF. As DNA, the CDR3 is TGTGCCAGCAGCGCCCCGAGGTTTTGGGGGGCCCAGTACTTC.

The chain joins TRBV4-1 to TRBJ1-5; 11 bases are shared with TRBD1. CDR3 size: 16 residues. Germline CDR1 is MGHRA and CDR2 is YSYEKL. After removal of 4 bases from V and 4 bases from J, the junction contained 6 bases not matched to a gene. The CDR3 DNA reads TGCGCCAGCAGCCGATCCGGGACAGGGGGGAATCAGCCCCAGCATTTT. Its translation: CASSRSGTGGNQPQHF.

This chain connects TRBV2 to TRBJ2-7, with 12 bases that match TRBD2. J gave up 0 bases and V 9 bases, and 12 bases lay outside the gene matches. Germline CDR1 and CDR2: SNHLY and FYNNEI. The CDR3 is 17 residues long. CDR3 bases: TGTGCCAGTTCCGGGACTAGCGGGCCCTTGAGCTCCTACGAGCAGTACGTC. It specifies CASSGTSGPLSSYEQYV.

The chain carries TRBV12-2 and TRBJ2-1; TRBD2 is taken as the D call from the table, unchecked against the DNA. TRBV12-2 is reported as a pseudogene. The length of the CDR3 is 16 residues. This chain's CDR3 is CASRLALAGLVNEQFF. CDR3 nucleotides: TGTGCAAGTCGCTTAGCGCTAGCGGGATTAGTCAATGAGCAGTTCTTC.

The gene calls are TRBV7-9 and TRBJ1-2; no clear D. The CDR3 contains 14 residues. Per the germline V gene, CDR1 is SEHNR and CDR2 is FQNEAQ (reference sequence). Trimming left V 5 bases short and J 7 bases short, with 17 bases between. CDR3 nucleotide sequence: TGTGCCAGCAGCCCGCCCCTCCTAGGGAGTGGCTACACCTTC. Translation: CASSPPLLGSGYTF.

The chain recombines TRBV19 with TRBJ1-1; TRBD1 aligns across 7 bases. Germline CDR1 and CDR2: LNHDA and SQIVND (reference sequence). J gave up 4 bases and V 5 bases, and 10 bases lay outside the gene matches. CDR3 length equals 15 residues. This CDR3 reads CASSLSYRGGTEAFF. The CDR3 coding sequence is TGTGCCAGTAGTCTTTCGTACAGGGGTGGCACTGAAGCTTTCTTT.

The gene calls are TRBV11-2 and TRBJ2-2; 8 nucleotides match TRBD1. Germline V lookup: CDR1 SGHAT, CDR2 FQNNGV. The J segment lost 4 bases and the V segment lost 11 bases, leaving 9 bases of the junction unmatched. The CDR3 consists of 14 residues. CDR3 coding DNA: TGTGCCGGGGGAGCAGGGGGCGCCACCGGGGAGCTGTTTTTT. Translation: CAGGAGGATGELFF.

The V gene is TRBV5-1, the J gene TRBJ1-5; possible D gene TRBD1, 5 bases. Between the trimmed V and J ends, which lost 4 bases and 0 bases, there was a span of 8 bases. The CDR3 is made up of 14 amino acids. The germline V gene has CDR1 SGHRS and CDR2 YFSETQ. This chain's CDR3 is CASSPQGSNQPQHF. CDR3 DNA sequence: TGCGCCAGCAGCCCTCAGGGTAGCAATCAGCCCCAGCATTTT.

The chain carries TRBV28 and TRBJ2-3, with D possibly TRBD2 on 6 matching bases. Deletions cut 3 bases from V and 3 bases from J, with 13 bases between. Germline V gene data show CDR1 as MDHEN and CDR2 as SYDVKM. This CDR3 is built from 15 residues. Written as DNA, the CDR3 is TGTGCCAGCAGTTTCGGGGGAGTGGGTACAGATACGCAGTATTTT. As protein: CASSFGGVGTDTQYF.